This T cell receptor beta chain was captured in a study of CD8+CD57+ T cells in acquired aplastic anemia. Across the study: Mean read depth for CD4+ cells from healthy donors was 10 million to 13 million.

Regarding this clonotype: Its antigen is unknown.

V lost 10 bases and J 6 bases, leaving 16 bases between the germline ends. This CDR3 spans 14 amino acids. Germline CDR1 and CDR2: ENHRY and SYGVKD. Researchers used genomic DNA as the template to profile TCR beta VDJ and CDR3. TCRdb redid the calling of the reads with MiXCR, one entry per CDR3 protein. Among about 48,000 distinct CDR3 sequences listed, around 73% were seen once. Points from the study as a whole: About 29 sequences, all CD8+ CDR3, were shared between patients and controls. No significant difference in CD8+ Simpson's diversity was found between patients and controls.

The chain couples TRBV10-3 to TRBJ1-6; no clear D. This receptor was taken from a human donor in good health, serving as a control. The sequenced sample consisted of sorted CD4+, CD8+, or CD8+CD57+ T cells (not recorded which) from PBMCs. Here the CDR3 DNA reads TGTGCCACTACACAGTCGGTTCTTAATTCACCCCTCCACTTT. This gives the protein CATTQSVLNSPLHF.